This TCR beta chain was captured by sequencing in a study of monozygotic twins with inflammatory bowel disease (dated by TCRdb to the late 2010s). About the study as a whole: The complete study included 28 monozygotic twin pairs: 19 IBD-discordant Danish pairs and nine German pairs, of which four were IBD-concordant and five were IBD-discordant. The search for disease-associated traits relied mainly on comparing IBD patients with their genetically identical healthy co-twins within discordant pairs. Each individual had, on average, about 151 000 unique TCRalpha sequences and 181 000 unique TCRbeta sequences available for analysis.

For CDR1 and CDR2, the germline V gene lists MNHEY and SVGAGI. Counted from cysteine to phenylalanine, this CDR3 has 15 amino acids. Only the protein sequence is given. From each donor, an approximately 2.3 ml peripheral blood sample was collected into PAXgene tubes and kept at -80 degrees C. Without any T cell sorting, total RNA was extracted from whole blood using the PAXgene blood miRNA kit on an automated QIAcube. Deep TCRalpha and TCRbeta repertoire profiling with unique molecular barcoding was performed on peripheral blood of monozygotic twin pairs concordant or discordant for inflammatory bowel disease. Smoking habits were recorded for all twin pairs, and individuals were classified as current, former or never smokers. What the research found in general, with its limitations: Differing immunosuppressive treatments among patients may have added background noise and inter-individual variability to the repertoires. Repertoire similarity did not differ between concordant and discordant twins, possibly due to limited statistical power. Compared with healthy twins, IBD patients had fewer clonotypes in common with other individuals, a difference most pronounced in patients showing signs of disease activity. The analysis was unable to tell different T cell subtypes apart. A decrease in TCRbeta repertoire diversity, as measured by inverse Simpson index, was observed in IBD patients compared with their healthy co-twins. No single strong signal or clonotype linked to IBD turned up in the results, so the idea that one exists was not supported.

The library relied on 5' RACE. The input for every TCR library was 3,500 to 4,000 ng of total RNA. For each sample, cDNA synthesis with SMARTScribe reverse transcriptase was split into eight separate reactions. During cDNA synthesis, template switching introduced unique molecular identifiers that contained a 6-nucleotide sample barcode. TCRalpha and TCRbeta cDNA was amplified in two nested PCRs of 16 and 9 cycles, and bead purification was carried out after each PCR. Before amplification, the cDNA was both treated with uracil DNA-glycosylase and purified with the QIAquick PCR purification kit. The second PCR was the step at which Illumina TruSeq-compatible adapters and sample-specific barcodes were added. TapeStation and Qubit were used to check library quality and concentration, and approximately 5.5 ng of each library went into the pool. Sequencing of the pooled libraries was done on an Illumina HiSeq2500 single-index Rapid Run using custom sequencing primers and 2 x 100 bp reads. The authors processed their data as follows. MiGEC version 1.2.6 was used for UMI-based consensus assembly to correct PCR and sequencing errors. MiXCR version 2.1.1 was used for V(D)J alignment, clonotype assembly and CDR3 extraction. To normalise gene usage, clonotype sharing and MAIT/NKT TCR abundance, the analysis used the top 1000, 10 000 and 20 000 clonotypes per sample. Diversity was computed as the inverse Simpson index with the vegan R package after downsampling to 27 000 UMIs. Paired Mann-Whitney U tests were applied to discordant twin pairs, with Benjamini-Hochberg correction for multiple testing. Once TCRdb had reprocessed the reads, it stored one entry per CDR3 protein sequence and supplied no DNA. TCRdb's processing, not the authors', yielded these V and J calls. This sample's table contains around 400,000 distinct CDR3 sequences. Clones ranked in the top ten supply more than 2% of the sample.

As for this clonotype: What this receptor recognizes is not known.

The sequence came from a human donor with ulcerative colitis or Crohn's disease, or a healthy co-twin of an affected twin (not recorded which). Sequencing was carried out using blood. The rearranged segments are TRBV6-5 and TRBJ1-1. The CDR3: CASTYSSTVNTEAFF.